A selection of T cell receptor beta chains follows, all from one sample in a study of T cell responses to AZD1222 COVID-19 vaccine. Libraries were prepared by immunoSEQ multiplex PCR; TCRdb keeps only in-frame clonotypes and omits some of them. The profile shows roughly 99,000 clones, more than 85% of them singletons. This sample comprised peripheral blood, obtained 28 days after the second AZD1222 dose. These receptors originate from an adult who received the AZD1222 COVID-19 vaccine. Both conserved end residues are part of each CDR3. Each record gives: J gene, D gene, clone size, V gene, CDR3 protein, CDR3 DNA. D genes are given only for firm matches. Only some rows state a clone size, as once, few, many or a class for expanded clones.

j_gene: TRBJ2-5
d_gene: .
abundance: .
v_gene: TRBV7-2
CDR3aa: CASSWGGSQETQYF
CDR3nt: TGTGCCAGCAGCTGGGGGGGCAGCCAAGAGACCCAGTACTTC

j_gene: TRBJ2-5
d_gene: .
abundance: once
v_gene: TRBV29-1
CDR3aa: CSVEDGGETQYF
CDR3nt: TGCAGCGTTGAAGACGGGGGAGAGACCCAGTACTTC

j_gene: TRBJ2-7
d_gene: .
abundance: .
v_gene: TRBV7-8
CDR3aa: CASSLTSYEQYF
CDR3nt: TGTGCCAGCAGCTTAACCTCCTACGAGCAGTACTTC

j_gene: TRBJ1-4
d_gene: .
abundance: few
v_gene: TRBV2
CDR3aa: CASSDSSGSNEKLFF
CDR3nt: TGTGCCAGCAGTGACTCTTCGGGGTCTAATGAAAAACTGTTTTTT

j_gene: TRBJ1-6
d_gene: .
abundance: .
v_gene: TRBV2
CDR3aa: CASSPRGPGDGSPLHF
CDR3nt: TGTGCCAGCAGCCCGCGTGGTCCCGGGGATGGTTCACCCCTCCACTTT

j_gene: TRBJ2-2
d_gene: TRBD1
abundance: .
v_gene: TRBV5-6
CDR3aa: CASSLADRGPWAGELFF
CDR3nt: TGTGCCAGCAGCTTGGCTGACAGGGGGCCGTGGGCCGGGGAGCTGTTTTTT

j_gene: TRBJ1-2
d_gene: TRBD1
abundance: .
v_gene: TRBV6-5
CDR3aa: CASSYTGQGKATGYTF
CDR3nt: TGTGCCAGCAGTTACACGGGACAGGGCAAGGCAACTGGCTACACCTTC

j_gene: TRBJ2-2
d_gene: TRBD1
abundance: .
v_gene: TRBV28
CDR3aa: CASISGTANTGELFF
CDR3nt: TGTGCCAGCATCTCCGGGACAGCGAACACCGGGGAGCTGTTTTTT

j_gene: TRBJ2-5
d_gene: .
abundance: .
v_gene: TRBV6-5
CDR3aa: CASSYGETQYF
CDR3nt: TGTGCCAGCAGTTACGGTGAGACCCAGTACTTC

j_gene: TRBJ2-5
d_gene: .
abundance: .
v_gene: TRBV3-1/TRBV3-2
CDR3aa: CASSQGGRAGAETQYF
CDR3nt: TGTGCCAGCAGCCAAGGGGGCAGGGCCGGGGCAGAGACCCAGTACTTC

j_gene: TRBJ1-1
d_gene: .
abundance: .
v_gene: TRBV9
CDR3aa: CASSVVRETEAFF
CDR3nt: TGTGCCAGCAGCGTAGTCAGGGAGACTGAAGCTTTCTTT

j_gene: TRBJ2-3
d_gene: .
abundance: .
v_gene: TRBV5-6
CDR3aa: CASTREWGADTQYF
CDR3nt: TGTGCCAGCACCCGGGAGTGGGGGGCAGATACGCAGTATTTT

j_gene: TRBJ1-2
d_gene: TRBD1
abundance: .
v_gene: TRBV7-3
CDR3aa: CASSSDRGGYTF
CDR3nt: TGTGCCAGCAGCTCCGACAGGGGTGGCTACACCTTC

j_gene: TRBJ1-2
d_gene: .
abundance: .
v_gene: TRBV28
CDR3aa: CASSSTPDTSYGYTF
CDR3nt: TGTGCCAGCAGTTCAACCCCCGACACCAGCTATGGCTACACCTTC

j_gene: TRBJ2-3
d_gene: TRBD2
abundance: once
v_gene: TRBV24-1
CDR3aa: CATSDRGRRGTDTQYF
CDR3nt: TGTGCCACCAGTGATCGCGGGAGACGGGGCACAGATACGCAGTATTTT

j_gene: TRBJ1-5
d_gene: TRBD1
abundance: .
v_gene: TRBV5-6
CDR3aa: CASSSGGGGQPQHF
CDR3nt: TGTGCCAGCAGCTCCGGTGGAGGGGGCCAGCCCCAGCATTTT

j_gene: TRBJ1-1
d_gene: TRBD1
abundance: .
v_gene: TRBV7-9
CDR3aa: CASSSPGQGTEAFF
CDR3nt: TGTGCCAGCAGCTCACCGGGACAGGGGACTGAAGCTTTCTTT

j_gene: TRBJ2-3
d_gene: TRBD2
abundance: .
v_gene: TRBV19
CDR3aa: CASSMGLAEPDTQYF
CDR3nt: TGTGCCAGTAGTATGGGACTAGCGGAACCAGATACGCAGTATTTT

j_gene: TRBJ2-3
d_gene: TRBD2
abundance: .
v_gene: TRBV7-9
CDR3aa: CASSSPLAGVGTQYF
CDR3nt: TGTGCCAGCAGCTCTCCCCTAGCGGGAGTGGGTACGCAGTATTTT

j_gene: TRBJ2-1
d_gene: TRBD2
abundance: .
v_gene: TRBV6-5
CDR3aa: CASRASGSDNEQFF
CDR3nt: TGTGCCAGCAGGGCTAGCGGGAGTGACAATGAGCAGTTCTTC

j_gene: TRBJ2-2
d_gene: .
abundance: .
v_gene: TRBV21-1
CDR3aa: CASSTPGHGWGGELFF
CDR3nt: TGTGCCAGCAGCACCCCGGGACACGGGTGGGGCGGGGAGCTGTTTTTT

j_gene: TRBJ2-3
d_gene: .
abundance: .
v_gene: TRBV24-1
CDR3aa: CATGLADTQYF
CDR3nt: TGTGCCACCGGCTTGGCAGATACGCAGTATTTT

j_gene: TRBJ1-2
d_gene: TRBD1
abundance: .
v_gene: TRBV28
CDR3aa: CASSRGQGSYTF
CDR3nt: TGTGCCAGCAGTAGGGGGCAGGGGAGCTACACCTTC

j_gene: TRBJ2-3
d_gene: .
abundance: .
v_gene: TRBV4-3
CDR3aa: CASSQGDRTSTDTQYF
CDR3nt: TGCGCCAGCAGCCAAGGAGACAGGACCAGCACAGATACGCAGTATTTT

j_gene: TRBJ2-5
d_gene: .
abundance: .
v_gene: TRBV6-2/TRBV6-3
CDR3aa: CASSLLAAQETQYF
CDR3nt: TGTGCCAGCAGTTTGTTGGCGGCTCAAGAGACCCAGTACTTC

j_gene: TRBJ1-2
d_gene: TRBD1
abundance: .
v_gene: TRBV18
CDR3aa: CASSPRGGDGYTF
CDR3nt: TGTGCCAGCTCACCCAGGGGGGGAGATGGCTACACCTTC

j_gene: TRBJ2-1
d_gene: .
abundance: .
v_gene: TRBV29-1
CDR3aa: CSGGIPSYNEQFF
CDR3nt: TGCAGCGGAGGGATTCCCTCCTACAATGAGCAGTTCTTC

j_gene: TRBJ1-5
d_gene: .
abundance: .
v_gene: TRBV7-2
CDR3aa: CASSYAAPWNQPQHF
CDR3nt: TGTGCCAGCAGTTACGCCGCCCCTTGGAATCAGCCCCAGCATTTT

j_gene: TRBJ1-5
d_gene: .
abundance: .
v_gene: TRBV7-3
CDR3aa: CASSLTPGGGQPQHF
CDR3nt: TGTGCCAGCAGCTTAACCCCCGGGGGGGGTCAGCCCCAGCATTTT

j_gene: TRBJ1-5
d_gene: .
abundance: .
v_gene: TRBV28
CDR3aa: CASSLHEGPGNQPQHF
CDR3nt: TGTGCCAGCAGTCTACATGAGGGGCCGGGCAATCAGCCCCAGCATTTT

j_gene: TRBJ2-3
d_gene: .
abundance: .
v_gene: TRBV7-3
CDR3aa: CASSSSGTQYF
CDR3nt: TGTGCCAGCAGCTCCTCGGGGACGCAGTATTTT

j_gene: TRBJ1-2
d_gene: .
abundance: .
v_gene: TRBV30
CDR3aa: CAWTDANYGYTF
CDR3nt: TGTGCCTGGACGGATGCTAACTATGGCTACACCTTC

j_gene: TRBJ1-1
d_gene: .
abundance: .
v_gene: TRBV3-1/TRBV3-2
CDR3aa: CASSQDQGPNTEAFF
CDR3nt: TGTGCCAGCAGCCAAGATCAGGGGCCGAACACTGAAGCTTTCTTT

j_gene: TRBJ1-1
d_gene: .
abundance: once
v_gene: TRBV2
CDR3aa: CAGSRTENTEAFF
CDR3nt: TGTGCCGGATCACGGACGGAGAACACTGAAGCTTTCTTT